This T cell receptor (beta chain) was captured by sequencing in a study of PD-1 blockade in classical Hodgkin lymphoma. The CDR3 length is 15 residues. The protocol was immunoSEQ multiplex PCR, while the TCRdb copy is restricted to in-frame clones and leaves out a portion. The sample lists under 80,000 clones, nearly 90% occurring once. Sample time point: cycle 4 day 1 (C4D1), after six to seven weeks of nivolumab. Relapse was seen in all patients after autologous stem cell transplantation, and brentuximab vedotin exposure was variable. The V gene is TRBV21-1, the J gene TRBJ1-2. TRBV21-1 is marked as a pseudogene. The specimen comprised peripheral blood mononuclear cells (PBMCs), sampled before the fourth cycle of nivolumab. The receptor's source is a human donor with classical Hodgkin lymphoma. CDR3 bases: TGTGCCAGCTCCGAACGGGGGGGAGTAAACTATGGCTACACCTTC. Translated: CASSERGGVNYGYTF.